A single sample gave rise to the 26 T cell receptor beta chains below, sequenced in a study of OX40 agonist ivuxolimab in advanced cancers. TCRdb's copy holds only in-frame clones and misses some; the assay was immunoSEQ multiplex PCR. The table shows about 97,000 clones, with roughly nine tenths occurring only once. The starting material was CD4+ or CD8+ T cells sorted from blood, obtained in a trial of the OX40 agonist ivuxolimab. Receptors were obtained from an adult with an advanced solid tumor such as melanoma, head and neck, liver or kidney cancer.

This clone was seen just once. J is TRBJ2-1 and V is TRBV5-4; D might be TRBD1 (6 bases). The ends were cut back, 4 bases at V and 4 bases at J, with 9 bases in the middle. CDR3 length: 13 residues. CDR1 SGHNT and CDR2 YYREEE come from the germline V gene (reference sequence). The CDR3 spells CASSRTDYNEQFF. In nucleotides, the CDR3 is TGTGCCAGCAGCCGGACAGATTACAATGAGCAGTTCTTC.

The J gene is TRBJ2-1, the V gene TRBV11-2, with D unclear. Germline V lookup: CDR1 SGHAT, CDR2 FQNNGV. CDR3 length: 15 amino acids. The germline V and J ends were trimmed by 3 bases and 6 bases, with 15 bases remaining between them. The CDR3 protein is CASSFKTFPGNEQFF. The CDR3 DNA sequence: TGTGCCAGCAGCTTCAAGACCTTCCCCGGCAATGAGCAGTTCTTC. The full variable domain, in which reference TRBV11-2 and TRBJ2-1 provide the parts outside the CDR3, is EAGVAQSPRYKIIEKRQSVAFWCNPISGHATLYWYQQILGQGPKLLIQFQNNGVVDDSQLPKDRFSAERLKGVDSTLKIQPAKLEDSAVYLCASSFKTFPGNEQFFGPGTRLTVL.

The chain employs TRBV15 and TRBJ1-5; maybe TRBD1 (5 bases). Germline CDR1 LNHNV, CDR2 YYDKDF (reference sequence). CDR3 length: 16 residues. With 4 bases removed from V and 3 bases from J, the gap between germline ends came to 16 bases. DNA for the CDR3: TGTGCCACCAGCACCCATACCGGGACGAACAATCAGCCCCAGCATTTT. This codes for CATSTHTGTNNQPQHF.

This chain connects TRBV4-2 to TRBJ1-6; 9 bases are a match to TRBD1. V was pared by 5 bases and J by 10 bases, with 9 bases of the junction left unmatched. This CDR3 has 15 amino acids. The germline V gene has CDR1 LGHNA and CDR2 YNFKEQ. The CDR3 region is CASSSPGQGGSPLHF. CDR3 in DNA: TGTGCCAGCAGCAGCCCGGGACAGGGAGGCTCACCCCTCCACTTT.

This sequence joins TRBV7-2 and TRBJ2-1; D might be TRBD2 (5 bases). The germline V gene has CDR1 SGHTA and CDR2 FQGNSA. The CDR3 is 12 residues long. Trimming removed 1 base from V and 14 bases from J, with 12 bases in between. The CDR3 nucleotides read TGTGCCAGCAGCTTAGATGGGAGAGAGGAGTTCTTC. The encoded protein is CASSLDGREEFF.

This clone was detected only once. This sequence joins TRBV7-2 and TRBJ1-4, with TRBD1 as a possible D gene (5 bases). Looked up from germline, CDR1 is SGHTA and CDR2 is FQGNSA. Between the trimmed V and J ends, which lost 7 bases and 3 bases, there was a span of 9 bases. The CDR3 is 13 residues long. The CDR3 loop is CASKGRANEKLFF. The CDR3 nucleotides read TGTGCCAGCAAGGGACGGGCTAATGAAAAACTGTTTTTT. Drawing the rest from reference TRBV7-2 and TRBJ1-4, the complete variable domain is GAGVSQSPSNKVTEKGKDVELRCDPISGHTALYWYRQSLGQGLEFLIYFQGNSAPDKSGLPSDRFSAERTGGSVSTLTIQRTQQEDSAVYLCASKGRANEKLFFGSGTQLSVL.

The rearrangement uses TRBV7-9 and TRBJ2-3; TRBD1 is a possible D gene (5 bases). CDR3 length: 13 amino acids. CDR1 is SEHNR, CDR2 FQNEAQ, per germline (reference sequence). V lost 2 bases to trimming and J lost 3 bases, with 6 bases between them. CDR3 amino acids: CASSLQGTDTQYF. DNA for the CDR3: TGTGCCAGCAGCTTACAGGGAACAGATACGCAGTATTTT.

The chain uses TRBV2 and TRBJ2-5, with TRBD1 matching 7 bases. This CDR3 spans 13 amino acids. With 5 bases clipped from V and 5 bases from J, the junction kept 5 bases outside the gene matches. Germline V gene data show CDR1 as SNHLY and CDR2 as FYNNEI. CDR3 sequence: CASSRQGGETQYF. In nucleotides, the CDR3 is TGTGCCAGCAGTAGACAGGGTGGCGAGACCCAGTACTTC. Complete variable domain (other parts from reference TRBV2 and TRBJ2-5): EPEVTQTPSHQVTQMGQEVILRCVPISNHLYFYWYRQILGQKVEFLVSFYNNEISEKSEIFDDQFSVERPDGSNFTLKIRSTKLEDSAMYFCASSRQGGETQYFGPGTRLLVL.

This clone occurred once. The rearrangement links TRBV18 to TRBJ1-1; 8 nucleotides match TRBD1. Germline trimming cut 2 bases from V and 1 base from J; bases unmatched to any gene: 6. This CDR3 comprises 16 residues. CDR1 is KGHSH and CDR2 is LQKENI in the germline V gene. The CDR3 nucleotides read TGTGCCAGCTCACCAGTTGGACAGGGTGGGAACACTGAAGCTTTCTTT. Translating it yields CASSPVGQGGNTEAFF.

The V and J genes are TRBV6-5 and TRBJ2-7; 10 bases align to TRBD2. The CDR3 totals 16 residues. J gave up 4 bases and V 0 bases, and 6 bases lay outside the gene matches. CDR1 is MNHEY and CDR2 is SVGAGI in the germline V gene. In nucleotides, the CDR3 is TGTGCCAGCAGTTACTCAGGAGTAGCGGGAGGTTACGAGCAGTACTTC. Its translation: CASSYSGVAGGYEQYF.

J is TRBJ2-7 and V is TRBV7-8, with D perhaps matching TRBD1 or TRBD2 (6 bases each). Trimming shortened V by 0 bases and J by 10 bases, and 16 bases separated the two germline ends. The CDR3 contains 14 residues. Germline V gene data show CDR1 as SGHVS and CDR2 as FQNEAQ. The CDR3 spells CASSLAEGTRGQYF. CDR3 in DNA: TGTGCCAGCAGCTTAGCGGAGGGGACAAGGGGCCAGTACTTC.

The chain uses TRBV6-6 and TRBJ1-1; D possibly corresponds to TRBD1 (5 bases). V was shortened by 0 bases and J by 0 bases, with 8 bases between the two germline ends. This CDR3 is 15 amino acids long. CDR1 MNHNY and CDR2 SVGAGI come from the germline V gene (reference sequence). The DNA for the CDR3 is TGTGCCAGCAGTTACTCTGCAGGGATGAACACTGAAGCTTTCTTT. This translates into CASSYSAGMNTEAFF.

This clone was counted once. The chain has TRBV5-8 and TRBJ1-3, with D unclear. Germline V gives CDR1 SGHTS, CDR2 YDEGEE. Trimming left V 0 bases short and J 5 bases short, with 6 bases between. CDR3 length: 13 residues. CDR3 sequence: CASSLDGRNTIYF. The CDR3, as DNA: TGTGCCAGCAGCTTGGACGGACGAAACACCATATATTTT.

The chain has TRBV27 and TRBJ1-6, with D unresolved. The CDR3 sequence is 17 residues long. V lost 3 bases, J lost 5 bases, and 17 bases lay in between. CDR1 and CDR2 from the germline V gene are MNHEY and SMNVEV (reference sequence). CDR3 loop: CASSFVVGLRNNSPLHF. The DNA for the CDR3 is TGTGCCAGCAGTTTTGTAGTGGGTTTGAGGAATAATTCACCCCTCCACTTT.

The CDR3 sequence is CASSLSEDSPLHF. The DNA for the CDR3 is TGTGCCAGCAGTTTATCGGAGGATTCACCCCTCCACTTT. The chain links TRBV27 to TRBJ1-6; D uncertain. The CDR3 is made up of 13 amino acids. Trimming shortened V by 0 bases and J by 8 bases, and 5 bases separated the two germline ends. The germline V gene encodes CDR1 MNHEY and CDR2 SMNVEV (reference sequence).

The V and J genes are TRBV21-1 and TRBJ1-1; the table's D gene call, TRBD1, was not cross checked with the DNA. TRBV21-1 constitutes a pseudogene. The CDR3 extends over 14 amino acids. The chain's CDR3 is CASSRDRGPTEAFF. The DNA for the CDR3 is TGTGCCAGCAGCAGAGACAGGGGGCCCACTGAAGCTTTCTTT.

This clone turned up a few times. This sequence joins TRBV23-1 and TRBJ2-7; D might be TRBD2 (5 bases). TRBV23-1 belongs to the ORF category, with a function that is uncertain. Trimming took 8 bases from V and 1 from J, leaving 15 bases between them. The CDR3 is made up of 14 amino acids. The DNA for the CDR3 is TGCGCCAGCCGCCCATTCCGGAGGTCCTACGAGCAGTACTTC. Amino acids: CASRPFRRSYEQYF.

This chain connects TRBV19 to TRBJ2-5; D unclear. The V and J ends lost 3 bases and 9 bases respectively, with 14 bases between them. CDR1 is LNHDA and CDR2 is SQIVND in the germline V gene (reference sequence). This CDR3 contains 13 residues. CDR3 sequence (DNA): TGTGCCAGTAGTATCCTTGAGAGTGGGGCCCAGTACTTC. Amino acid sequence: CASSILESGAQYF. The whole variable domain, filled in from reference TRBV19 and TRBJ2-5, reads DGGITQSPKYLFRKEGQNVTLSCEQNLNHDAMYWYRQDPGQGLRLIYYSQIVNDFQKGDIAEGYSVSREKKESFPLTVTSAQKNPTAFYLCASSILESGAQYFGPGTRLLVL.

The chain links TRBV19 to TRBJ1-1; D is undetermined. Deletions cut 3 bases from V and 11 bases from J, with 19 bases between. Germline V gives CDR1 LNHDA, CDR2 SQIVND (reference sequence). This CDR3 has 14 residues. The CDR3 sequence is CASSMGWREAGAFF. The CDR3 DNA sequence: TGTGCCAGTAGTATGGGTTGGAGGGAGGCCGGGGCTTTCTTT. The full variable domain, its missing parts supplied by reference TRBV19 and TRBJ1-1, is DGGITQSPKYLFRKEGQNVTLSCEQNLNHDAMYWYRQDPGQGLRLIYYSQIVNDFQKGDIAEGYSVSREKKESFPLTVTSAQKNPTAFYLCASSMGWREAGAFFGQGTRLTVV.

The V gene is TRBV18, the J gene TRBJ2-7, with D perhaps TRBD2 (6 bases). Trimming pared 6 bases from V and 3 bases from J, leaving 18 bases between. This CDR3 is 15 amino acids long. Germline CDR1 reads KGHSH; CDR2 reads LQKENI. DNA for the CDR3: TGTGCCAGCTCGGCGACCGGGACTGGAATCTACGAGCAGTACTTC. Translating it yields CASSATGTGIYEQYF. The full variable domain, completed using reference TRBV18 and TRBJ2-7, is NAGVMQNPRHLVRRRGQEARLRCSPMKGHSHVYWYRQLPEEGLKFMVYLQKENIIDESGMPKERFSAEFPKEGPSILRIQQVVRGDSAAYFCASSATGTGIYEQYFGPGTRLTVT.

J is TRBJ2-7 and V is TRBV6-1, with a possible D match to TRBD1 (5 bases). The V gene lost 4 bases and the J gene lost 3 bases, with 10 bases spanning the gap. Germline lookup yields CDR1 MNHNS and CDR2 SASEGT. There are 13 residues in the CDR3. Here the CDR3 reads CASSGGGYYEQYF. As DNA, the CDR3 is TGTGCCAGCAGTGGGGGCGGATACTACGAGCAGTACTTC.

This sequence joins TRBV25-1 and TRBJ1-3; D may be TRBD1 (5 bases). V lost 3 bases and J 3 bases, leaving 12 bases between the germline ends. The CDR3 is 15 residues long. Germline loops: CDR1 MGHDK, CDR2 SYGVNS. CDR3 coding DNA: TGTGCCAGCAGTGACCCCGGGACGGGTGGAAACACCATATATTTT. Translation: CASSDPGTGGNTIYF.

The V gene is TRBV27, the J gene TRBJ2-1; maybe TRBD1 (6 bases). Germline V gives CDR1 MNHEY, CDR2 SMNVEV (reference sequence). V lost 10 bases and J 7 bases, leaving 23 bases between the germline ends. The CDR3 totals 15 residues. The CDR3 nucleotides read TGTGCCACCCAGCCGGACAGCCTGCGGACGAATGAGCAGTTCTTC. Amino acid sequence: CATQPDSLRTNEQFF.

This clone was observed a few times. V gene TRBV30 combines with J gene TRBJ2-5, with 8 positions matching TRBD1. Trimming at V came to 3 bases and at J to 2 bases, leaving 8 bases not matched to a gene. The germline gives CDR1 GTSNPN, CDR2 SVGIG (reference sequence). The CDR3 runs 15 residues. The CDR3 reads CAWSLTGGLQETQYF. Here the CDR3 DNA reads TGTGCCTGGAGCTTAACAGGGGGGTTACAAGAGACCCAGTACTTC.

In its sample, this clone was seen a few times. This chain connects TRBV7-3 to TRBJ1-6, with D possibly TRBD1 on 5 matching bases. CDR1 and CDR2 from the germline V gene are SGHTA and FQGTGA. This CDR3 is built from 15 residues. Trimming took 4 bases from V and 10 from J, leaving 17 bases between them. This chain's CDR3 is CASSSIPGLGSPLHF. The CDR3 nucleotides are TGTGCCAGCAGCTCAATACCAGGGTTGGGGTCACCCCTCCACTTT.

The V and J genes are TRBV4-1 and TRBJ1-5, with 9 nucleotides matching TRBD1. The CDR3 extends over 18 amino acids. With 3 bases clipped from V and 4 bases from J, the junction kept 13 bases outside the gene matches. Per the germline V gene, CDR1 is MGHRA and CDR2 is YSYEKL. In DNA form, the CDR3 reads TGCGCCAGCAGCCATCCTAATGGGACAGGGAAGAGGAATCAGCCCCAGCATTTT. As protein: CASSHPNGTGKRNQPQHF.